One sample yielded the 28 T cell receptor beta chains listed below, sequenced in a study of shared clonotypes between healthy human individuals. TCRdb's copy holds only in-frame clones and misses some; the assay was immunoSEQ multiplex PCR. The table includes approximately 1,500,000 clones, 95% to 99% detected once. What was sequenced was naive CD4+ T cells sorted from blood. Regarding subset: CD45RA+ positively selected. The receptors were sampled from a man aged 25-40 years in good health.

This sequence joins TRBV7-2 and TRBJ1-4; possible D gene TRBD1, 5 bases. The CDR3 length is 18 residues. The germline CDR1 and CDR2 sequences are SGHTA and FQGNSA. Trimming took 5 bases from V and 0 from J, leaving 19 bases between them. CDR3 sequence: CASSLTGALFATNEKLFF. CDR3 DNA: TGTGCCAGCAGCCTTACCGGGGCCCTTTTTGCAACTAATGAAAAACTGTTTTTT.

The chain joins TRBV5-1 to TRBJ2-2; D gene uncertain. Trimming took off 1 base at V and 3 bases at J, with 10 bases between the two ends. Germline loops: CDR1 SGHRS, CDR2 YFSETQ. The CDR3 runs 15 residues. CDR3 loop: CASSLPGPDTGELFF. CDR3 nucleotides: TGCGCCAGCAGCTTGCCAGGTCCTGACACCGGGGAGCTGTTTTTT.

This clone occurred a few times. The rearrangement links TRBV11-3 to TRBJ2-2; D gene ambiguous. The V and J ends lost 0 bases and 0 bases respectively, with 2 bases between them. The CDR3 spans 14 residues. CDR1 is SGHNT and CDR2 is YENEEA in the germline V gene. This CDR3 reads CASSLEANTGELFF. In DNA, the CDR3 is TGTGCCAGCAGCTTAGAGGCGAACACCGGGGAGCTGTTTTTT.

CDR3 loop: CASSFSWGQGYEQYF. CDR3 nucleotides: TGCGCCAGCAGCTTTAGCTGGGGACAGGGGTACGAGCAGTACTTC. The V gene is TRBV5-1, the J gene TRBJ2-7; 10 bases align to TRBD1. This CDR3 contains 15 residues. The germline gives CDR1 SGHRS, CDR2 YFSETQ. Germline trimming cut 2 bases from V and 4 bases from J; bases unmatched to any gene: 6. Drawing the rest from reference TRBV5-1 and TRBJ2-7, the complete variable domain is KAGVTQTPRYLIKTRGQQVTLSCSPISGHRSVSWYQQTPGQGLQFLFEYFSETQRNKGNFPGRFSGRQFSNSRSEMNVSTLELGDSALYLCASSFSWGQGYEQYFGPGTRLTVT.

The chain has TRBV6-1 and TRBJ2-3; 8 positions agree with TRBD2. V lost 5 bases and J lost 3; bases outside the gene matches: 7. The CDR3 sequence is 15 residues long. CDR1 is MNHNS and CDR2 is SASEGT in the germline V gene. The CDR3 loop is CASSKSGRRTDTQYF. The CDR3 nucleotides read TGTGCCAGCAGTAAGAGCGGGAGAAGAACAGATACGCAGTATTTT.

The gene calls are TRBV28 and TRBJ2-7; TRBD1 matches at 7 bases. The CDR3 extends over 15 amino acids. Germline-derived CDR1 and CDR2 are MDHEN and SYDVKM. After removal of 6 bases from V and 0 bases from J, the junction contained 8 bases not matched to a gene. This CDR3 is CASSPGQVNSYEQYF. In DNA, the CDR3 is TGTGCCAGCAGCCCAGGACAGGTCAACTCCTACGAGCAGTACTTC.

The V and J genes are TRBV9 and TRBJ1-5; 9 nucleotides line up with TRBD1. Germline loops: CDR1 SGDLS, CDR2 YYNGEE. With V trimmed by 3 bases and J by 9 bases, 7 bases remained unmatched. The CDR3 consists of 14 residues. CDR3 amino acids: CASSEGTGRAPQHF. DNA for the CDR3: TGTGCCAGCAGCGAGGGGACAGGGAGGGCGCCCCAGCATTTT.

This clone was recorded once. This chain connects TRBV5-1 to TRBJ2-3; D unresolved. The V and J ends lost 1 base and 3 bases respectively, with 12 bases between them. The CDR3 covers 15 residues. Germline CDR1 is SGHRS and CDR2 is YFSETQ. CDR3 in amino acids: CASSLLPLGTDTQYF. The CDR3 DNA reads as TGCGCCAGCAGCTTGCTCCCCCTGGGAACAGATACGCAGTATTTT.

V is TRBV9 and J is TRBJ1-5; D not resolved. Germline V gene data show CDR1 as SGDLS and CDR2 as YYNGEE. Between the trimmed V and J ends, which lost 3 bases and 3 bases, there was a span of 13 bases. The CDR3 is 15 amino acids. CDR3 amino acids: CASSAFPGPNQPQHF. In DNA, the CDR3 is TGTGCCAGCAGCGCCTTCCCGGGCCCCAATCAGCCCCAGCATTTT.

This rearrangement joins TRBV7-8 to TRBJ1-3; D is possibly TRBD1 (5 bases). The germline CDR1 and CDR2 sequences are SGHVS and FQNEAQ. Deletions cut 0 bases from V and 2 bases from J, with 11 bases between. The CDR3 has 16 residues. CDR3 protein: CASSLAGGTTGNTIYF. Here the CDR3 DNA reads TGTGCCAGCAGCTTAGCGGGGGGAACAACTGGAAACACCATATATTTT.

The CDR3 is CASSPMTASYEQYF. For the CDR3, the DNA is TGTGCCAGCAGCCCGATGACGGCCTCCTACGAGCAGTACTTC. V is TRBV7-3 and J is TRBJ2-7; D not resolved. Germline V gene lookup returns CDR1 SGHTA and CDR2 FQGTGA. CDR3 length equals 14 residues. The ends were cut back, 5 bases at V and 0 bases at J, with 11 bases in the middle.

The chain couples TRBV18 to TRBJ1-4; maybe TRBD1 (6 bases). Per the germline V gene, CDR1 is KGHSH and CDR2 is LQKENI. CDR3 size: 18 residues. V lost 2 bases, J lost 2 bases, and 18 bases lay in between. CDR3 nucleotide sequence: TGTGCCAGCTCACCAACGACAGGCCCGCGGAGGACTAATGAAAAACTGTTTTTT. This sequence encodes CASSPTTGPRRTNEKLFF.

This clone was seen just once. The genes are TRBV5-1 and TRBJ2-7; D gene ambiguous. Germline CDR1 and CDR2: SGHRS and YFSETQ. This CDR3 contains 16 residues. The germline V and J ends were trimmed by 4 bases and 3 bases, with 20 bases remaining between them. The DNA of the CDR3 is TGCGCCAGCAGCCTTCTGGGGTCCCACGAATTCTACGAGCAGTACTTC. Encoded protein: CASSLLGSHEFYEQYF.

The chain is built from TRBV5-6 and TRBJ1-4; D perhaps matches TRBD1 (5 bases). Trimming took off 4 bases at V and 2 bases at J, with 12 bases between the two ends. Germline CDR1 and CDR2: SGHDT and YYEEEE. This CDR3 is built from 15 residues. Here the CDR3 reads CASSQLTVTNEKLFF. As DNA, the CDR3 is TGTGCCAGCAGCCAGCTGACAGTCACTAATGAAAAACTGTTTTTT.

This clone was observed a single time. The rearrangement joins TRBV7-2 to TRBJ2-7, with D possibly being TRBD2 (6 bases). CDR1 is SGHTA, CDR2 FQGNSA, per germline. This CDR3 spans 14 amino acids. V was clipped by 7 bases and J by 0 bases, with 13 bases between them. As DNA, the CDR3 is TGTGCCAGCACCAAGGGGACTCTCTCCTACGAGCAGTACTTC. Its protein product is CASTKGTLSYEQYF.

This clone was seen once. The chain links TRBV19 to TRBJ1-5; D might be TRBD1 (6 bases). CDR3 size: 16 residues. CDR1 and CDR2 (germline): LNHDA, SQIVND (reference sequence). With 0 bases removed from V and 0 bases from J, the gap between germline ends came to 9 bases. The CDR3 DNA reads TGTGCCAGTAGTATAGACAGGGGTTATAGCAATCAGCCCCAGCATTTT. Translation gives CASSIDRGYSNQPQHF.

The genes are TRBV14 and TRBJ1-1; D is undetermined. The CDR3 contains 15 residues. Trimming took 0 bases from V and 2 from J, leaving 10 bases between them. CDR1 is SGHDN, CDR2 FVKESK, per germline. The CDR3 here is CASSQEKIGNTEAFF. CDR3 bases: TGTGCCAGCAGCCAAGAAAAAATAGGCAACACTGAAGCTTTCTTT. The full variable domain, rest sourced from reference TRBV14 and TRBJ1-1, is EAGVTQFPSHSVIEKGQTVTLRCDPISGHDNLYWYRRVMGKEIKFLLHFVKESKQDESGMPNNRFLAERTGGTYSTLKVQPAELEDSGVYFCASSQEKIGNTEAFFGQGTRLTVV.

The chain uses TRBV30 and TRBJ1-5, with D tentatively TRBD1 (5 bases). Per germline, CDR1 GTSNPN and CDR2 SVGIG (reference sequence). V lost 1 base and J lost 5, with 9 bases in between. The CDR3 has 13 amino acids. The CDR3 nucleotides are TGTGCCTGGAGTGCAGGGTGGGATCAGCCCCAGCATTTT. Residues: CAWSAGWDQPQHF.

This clone has only one observation. The J gene is TRBJ1-1, the V gene TRBV7-9; perhaps TRBD1 as D (5 bases). CDR1 is SEHNR and CDR2 is FQNEAQ in the germline V gene (reference sequence). Trimming left V 8 bases short and J 6 bases short, with 19 bases between. CDR3 length: 14 residues. In DNA, the CDR3 is TGTGCCAGCGGGGGGTCGCTGGCCCCCCCTGAAGCTTTCTTT. Translation gives CASGGSLAPPEAFF.

The V gene is TRBV2, the J gene TRBJ1-5; D perhaps matches TRBD1 (5 bases). The CDR3 is made up of 15 amino acids. Per the germline V gene, CDR1 is SNHLY and CDR2 is FYNNEI. Between the trimmed V and J ends, which lost 6 bases and 6 bases, there was a span of 18 bases. The CDR3 DNA is TGTGCCAGCAGCCGGGACCCGGGGACTTCTCAGCCCCAGCATTTT. This encodes CASSRDPGTSQPQHF.

The chain has TRBV6-1 and TRBJ2-5; D call uncertain. The CDR3 has 14 amino acids. Germline lookup yields CDR1 MNHNS and CDR2 SASEGT. The V end was cut by 1 base, the J end by 5 bases, with 11 bases between. Here the CDR3 reads CASSEGVPQETQYF. The CDR3 nucleotides are TGTGCCAGCAGTGAAGGGGTTCCCCAGGAGACCCAGTACTTC.

J is TRBJ2-7 and V is TRBV2; TRBD2 matches 12 bases. This CDR3 has 14 amino acids. Germline CDR1 is SNHLY and CDR2 is FYNNEI. Trimming removed 10 bases from V and 2 bases from J; junction bases left unmatched: 6. DNA for the CDR3: TGTGCCACCCGACTAGCGGGAGCCCCCTACGAGCAGTACTTC. Its translation is CATRLAGAPYEQYF. The variable domain in full, completed from reference TRBV2 and TRBJ2-7, reads EPEVTQTPSHQVTQMGQEVILRCVPISNHLYFYWYRQILGQKVEFLVSFYNNEISEKSEIFDDQFSVERPDGSNFTLKIRSTKLEDSAMYFCATRLAGAPYEQYFGPGTRLTVT.

The genes are TRBV9 and TRBJ1-1; tentative D call: TRBD1 (5 bases). V was trimmed by 0 bases and J by 6 bases, leaving 21 bases between them. CDR3 length equals 17 residues. Germline CDR1 and CDR2: SGDLS and YYNGEE. This CDR3 is CASSVGDGLRVGAEAFF. As DNA, the CDR3 is TGTGCCAGCAGCGTAGGTGACGGCCTCAGGGTTGGAGCTGAAGCTTTCTTT. Combining the CDR3 with reference TRBV9 and TRBJ1-1 gives the whole variable domain DSGVTQTPKHLITATGQRVTLRCSPRSGDLSVYWYQQSLDQGLQFLIQYYNGEERAKGNILERFSAQQFPDLHSELNLSSLELGDSALYFCASSVGDGLRVGAEAFFGQGTRLTVV.

The chain recombines TRBV15 with TRBJ2-7, with 7 bases matching TRBD2. The V gene end was trimmed by 6 bases and the J gene end by 1 base; junction bases not matched to a gene: 9. CDR1 is LNHNV and CDR2 is YYDKDF in the germline V gene (reference sequence). CDR3 size: 15 residues. The chain's CDR3 is CATRRTGGMSYEQYF. CDR3 in DNA: TGTGCCACCAGGAGGACGGGGGGTATGTCCTACGAGCAGTACTTC.

This sequence joins TRBV7-3 and TRBJ2-7; D ambiguous. V shed 2 bases and J shed 3 bases, with 14 bases lying between them. Germline V CDR1 and CDR2: SGHTA, FQGTGA. CDR3 size: 15 residues. The CDR3 bases are TGTGCCAGCAGCTTATCGAGTCGGGCCGACTACGAGCAGTACTTC. It yields the protein CASSLSSRADYEQYF. Drawing the rest from reference TRBV7-3 and TRBJ2-7, the complete variable domain is GAGVSQTPSNKVTEKGKYVELRCDPISGHTALYWYRQSLGQGPEFLIYFQGTGAADDSGLPNDRFFAVRPEGSVSTLKIQRTERGDSAVYLCASSLSSRADYEQYFGPGTRLTVT.

The chain carries TRBV5-5 and TRBJ2-5, with TRBD1 matching over 7 bases. Trimming cost V 4 bases and J 4 bases; bases outside gene matches: 13. CDR1 is SGHKS and CDR2 is YYEKEE in the germline V gene (reference sequence). The CDR3 is 16 residues long. The CDR3, as DNA: TGTGCCAGCAGCGATCACGGGGACAGCCTTGGAGAGACCCAGTACTTC. Translating gives CASSDHGDSLGETQYF.

The rearrangement joins TRBV2 to TRBJ1-5; a possible D gene is TRBD1 (6 bases). The CDR3 sequence is 15 residues long. Germline loops: CDR1 SNHLY, CDR2 FYNNEI. Trimming removed 6 bases from V and 0 bases from J, with 12 bases in between. CDR3: CASSRDTYSNQPQHF. The CDR3 DNA follows: TGTGCCAGCAGCCGGGACACCTATAGCAATCAGCCCCAGCATTTT.

CDR3: CASSQVTDTQYF. The CDR3 DNA is TGTGCCAGCAGCCAAGTAACAGATACGCAGTATTTT. The chain links TRBV14 to TRBJ2-3; the D is unclear. Germline values: CDR1 SGHDN, CDR2 FVKESK. Between the trimmed V and J ends, which lost 1 base and 3 bases, there was a span of 2 bases. The length of the CDR3 is 12 residues.